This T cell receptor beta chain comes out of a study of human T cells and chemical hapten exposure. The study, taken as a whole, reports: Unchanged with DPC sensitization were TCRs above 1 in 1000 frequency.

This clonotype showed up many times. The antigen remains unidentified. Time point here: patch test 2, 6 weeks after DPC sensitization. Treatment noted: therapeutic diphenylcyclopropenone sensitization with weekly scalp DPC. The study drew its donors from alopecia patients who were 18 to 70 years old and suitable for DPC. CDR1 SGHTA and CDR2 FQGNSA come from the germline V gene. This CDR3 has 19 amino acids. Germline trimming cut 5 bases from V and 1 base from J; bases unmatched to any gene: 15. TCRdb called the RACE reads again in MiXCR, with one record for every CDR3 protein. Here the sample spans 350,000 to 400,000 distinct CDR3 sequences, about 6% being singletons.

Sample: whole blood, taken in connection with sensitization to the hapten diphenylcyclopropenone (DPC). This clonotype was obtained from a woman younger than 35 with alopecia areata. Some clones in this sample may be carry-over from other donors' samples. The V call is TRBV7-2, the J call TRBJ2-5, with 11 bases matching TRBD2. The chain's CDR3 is CASSPYPAGLAGGQETQYF. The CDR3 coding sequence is TGTGCCAGCAGCCCCTACCCAGCCGGGCTAGCGGGGGGCCAAGAGACCCAGTACTTC.